Given below is one T cell receptor beta chain in context. The table lists this clonotype with many counts. Its binding antigen is unknown. Qualities for individual bases were not recorded, and no much larger clone is one base off. TCR cDNA was made using 5'RACE template switching, a step that added a universal primer site and unique molecular identifiers. Priming of cDNA synthesis was performed from both the TCR alpha and TCR beta constant segments. Library amplification used two PCR steps, and the second PCR step added sample barcodes and sequencing adapters. Sequencing of libraries was done on Illumina HiSeq 2500 (2x100 bp) or NovaSeq (2x150 bp). The authors' analysis ran thus. MIGEC was used to demultiplex reads and collapse the reads into UMI consensus sequences, and MiXCR was used for V(D)J alignment. Clonotypes responding to the vaccine were identified with edgeR on replicate PBMC samples, with the criteria of FDR below 0.01 and a log2 fold change above 5 up to day 15. Each bulk clonotype was labeled CD4 or CD8 based on which sequenced repertoire, CD4 or CD8, contained the clonotype at higher abundance. The public sequencing data were trimmed at Q25 with fastp and processed into clonotypes with MiXCR by TCRdb, which kept only in-frame beta chains. Rows with one shared CDR3 protein collapse into an entry with the most common genes and DNA. TCRdb, not the authors, supplied the V and J calls. This sample is represented by more than 120,000 distinct CDR3 sequences; about 8% of them were singletons. 0.55% to 0.9% of the sample is in the top ten clones.

The sample belongs to a study of T cells after yellow fever vaccination (dated 2019 in TCRdb). Notes on the research overall: Libraries from fractions with low cell numbers were prepared with the SMART-Seq v4 Ultra Low Input RNA kit. Two healthy male donors, one aged 18 to 29 and one aged 30 to 39 years, were included in the cohort. To follow T-cell clones before and after both primary and booster YFV17D yellow fever vaccination, bulk TCR alpha and beta repertoires underwent longitudinal sequencing. Blood was drawn at multiple timepoints before and after primary and secondary immunization, with bulk PBMC replicates and cell subsets isolated. General findings and caveats noted by the study authors: After the booster, most of the clones that had expanded following primary vaccination were detected again (roughly 96% of CD4 and 80% to 90% of CD8), which suggests that memory was broadly maintained. Computational filtering was required because FACS-sorted repertoires could contain abundant contaminating clonotypes from the bulk population. Because the study included only a couple of donors, the extent to which the findings can be generalized is limited. A small share of clonotypes was detected in both CD4 and CD8 compartments, with the overlap likely arising from convergent recombination. Compared with the primary T-cell response, the secondary T-cell response was weaker but faster, peaking on day 5 rather than day 15.

Inclusive of the bounding cysteine and phenylalanine, the CDR3 is 15 residues long. Only CDR3 DNA remains: 45 bases, in frame from the first base. Taken from the germline V gene (reference sequence), the CDR1 and CDR2 loops are SGHNT and YYREEE. Between the V and J ends, shortened by 0 bases and 4 bases respectively, the junction contains 13 bases. Interpreted using the paper, the treatment or condition label stands for: live attenuated yellow fever vaccine strain. A standard Ficoll-Paque protocol was used to isolate PBMCs from peripheral blood. Dynabeads CD4 and CD8 positive selection kits were used to isolate the CD4 and CD8 T-cell fractions. TriZol was used to extract RNA from bulk PBMCs, from CD4 and CD8 fractions, and from dextramer-positive and dextramer-negative fractions.

The V and J genes are TRBV5-4 and TRBJ1-2; the D gene cannot be resolved reliably. This TCR was recovered from a man aged 25-40 years who received the YFV17D yellow fever vaccine. Sequenced material: CD4+ T cells sorted from PBMCs, taken 5 days after the yellow fever booster vaccination. The CDR3 amino acid sequence is: CASSLVGGDVYGYTF. The DNA sequence follows: TGTGCCAGCAGCTTGGTAGGAGGAGATGTCTATGGCTACACCTTC.